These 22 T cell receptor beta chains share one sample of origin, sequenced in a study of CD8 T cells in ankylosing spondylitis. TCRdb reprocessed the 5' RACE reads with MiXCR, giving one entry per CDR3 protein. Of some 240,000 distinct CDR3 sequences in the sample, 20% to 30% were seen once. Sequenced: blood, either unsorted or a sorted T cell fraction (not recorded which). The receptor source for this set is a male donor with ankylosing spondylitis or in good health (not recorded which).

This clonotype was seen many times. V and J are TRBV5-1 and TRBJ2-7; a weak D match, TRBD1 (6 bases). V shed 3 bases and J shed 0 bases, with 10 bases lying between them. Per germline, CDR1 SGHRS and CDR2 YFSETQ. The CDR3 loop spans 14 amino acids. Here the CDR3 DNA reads TGCGCCAGCAGCTGGACGGACAGCTCCTACGAGCAGTACTTC. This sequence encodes CASSWTDSSYEQYF. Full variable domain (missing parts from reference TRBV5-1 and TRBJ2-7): KAGVTQTPRYLIKTRGQQVTLSCSPISGHRSVSWYQQTPGQGLQFLFEYFSETQRNKGNFPGRFSGRQFSNSRSEMNVSTLELGDSALYLCASSWTDSSYEQYFGPGTRLTVT.

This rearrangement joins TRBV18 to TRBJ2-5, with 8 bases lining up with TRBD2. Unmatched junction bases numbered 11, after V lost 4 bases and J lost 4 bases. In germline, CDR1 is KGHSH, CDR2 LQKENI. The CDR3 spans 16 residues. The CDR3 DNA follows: TGTGCCAGCTCACAAAACAGAGCGGGGGCAGGAGAGACCCAGTACTTC. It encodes CASSQNRAGAGETQYF.

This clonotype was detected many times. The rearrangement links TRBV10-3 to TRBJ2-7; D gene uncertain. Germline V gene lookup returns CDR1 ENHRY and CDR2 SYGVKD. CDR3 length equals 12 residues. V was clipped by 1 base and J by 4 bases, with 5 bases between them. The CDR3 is CAISEYEYEQYF. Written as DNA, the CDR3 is TGTGCCATCAGTGAGTACGAGTACGAGCAGTACTTC.

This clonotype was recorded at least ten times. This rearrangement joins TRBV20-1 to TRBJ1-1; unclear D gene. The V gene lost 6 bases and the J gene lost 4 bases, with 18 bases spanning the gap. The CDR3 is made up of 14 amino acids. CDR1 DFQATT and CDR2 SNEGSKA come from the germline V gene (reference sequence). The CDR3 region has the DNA TGCAGTGCCTCCGATTGGGGTAGCGGCACTGAAGCTTTCTTT. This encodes CSASDWGSGTEAFF.

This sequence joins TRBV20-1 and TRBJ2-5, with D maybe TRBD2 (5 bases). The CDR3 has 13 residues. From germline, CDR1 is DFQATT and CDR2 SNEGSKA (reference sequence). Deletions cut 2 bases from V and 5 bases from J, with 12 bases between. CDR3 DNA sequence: TGCAGTGCTAGACCTAGCCTTCGGGAGACCCAGTACTTC. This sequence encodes CSARPSLRETQYF.

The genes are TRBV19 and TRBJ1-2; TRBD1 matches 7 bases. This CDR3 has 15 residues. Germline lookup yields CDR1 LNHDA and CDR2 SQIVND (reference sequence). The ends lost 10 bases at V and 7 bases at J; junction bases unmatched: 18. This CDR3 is CATSTRQGGRGGYTF. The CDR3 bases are TGTGCCACCTCGACCCGACAGGGAGGCCGGGGTGGCTACACCTTC.

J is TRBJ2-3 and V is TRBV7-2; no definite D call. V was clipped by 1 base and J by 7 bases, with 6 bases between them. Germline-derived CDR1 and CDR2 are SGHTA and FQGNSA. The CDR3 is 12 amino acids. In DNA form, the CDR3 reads TGTGCCAGCAGCTTAGGTGTGAATACGCAGTATTTT. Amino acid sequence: CASSLGVNTQYF. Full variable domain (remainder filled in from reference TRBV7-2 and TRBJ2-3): GAGVSQSPSNKVTEKGKDVELRCDPISGHTALYWYRQSLGQGLEFLIYFQGNSAPDKSGLPSDRFSAERTGGSVSTLTIQRTQQEDSAVYLCASSLGVNTQYFGPGTRLTVL.

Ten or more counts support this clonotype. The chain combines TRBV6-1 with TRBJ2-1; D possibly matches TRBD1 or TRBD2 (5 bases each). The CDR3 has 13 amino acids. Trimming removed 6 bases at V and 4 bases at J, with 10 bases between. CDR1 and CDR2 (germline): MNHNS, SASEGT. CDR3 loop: CASREDTYNEQFF. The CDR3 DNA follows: TGTGCCAGCAGGGAGGACACTTACAATGAGCAGTTCTTC.

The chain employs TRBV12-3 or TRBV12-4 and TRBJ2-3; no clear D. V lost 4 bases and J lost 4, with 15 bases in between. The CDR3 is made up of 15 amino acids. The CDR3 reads CASSWTGRNPDTQYF. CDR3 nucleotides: TGTGCCAGCAGTTGGACGGGCCGAAACCCAGATACGCAGTATTTT.

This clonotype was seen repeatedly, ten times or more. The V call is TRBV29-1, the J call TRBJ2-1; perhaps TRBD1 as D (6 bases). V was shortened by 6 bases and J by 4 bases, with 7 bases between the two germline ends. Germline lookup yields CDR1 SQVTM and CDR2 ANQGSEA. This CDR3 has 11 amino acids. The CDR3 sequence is CSVDRYNEQFF. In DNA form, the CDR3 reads TGCAGCGTGGACAGATACAATGAGCAGTTCTTC.

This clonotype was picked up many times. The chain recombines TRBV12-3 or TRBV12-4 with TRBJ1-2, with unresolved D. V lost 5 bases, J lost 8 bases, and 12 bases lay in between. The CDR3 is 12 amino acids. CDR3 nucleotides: TGTGCCAGCAGTCCGTTCGGTTGGGGCTACACCTTC. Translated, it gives CASSPFGWGYTF.

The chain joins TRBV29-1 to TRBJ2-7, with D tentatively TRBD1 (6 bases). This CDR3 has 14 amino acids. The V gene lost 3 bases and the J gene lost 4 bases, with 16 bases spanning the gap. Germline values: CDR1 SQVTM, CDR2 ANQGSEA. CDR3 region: CSVETGQNAYEQYF. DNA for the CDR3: TGCAGCGTTGAGACCGGACAGAATGCGTACGAGCAGTACTTC.

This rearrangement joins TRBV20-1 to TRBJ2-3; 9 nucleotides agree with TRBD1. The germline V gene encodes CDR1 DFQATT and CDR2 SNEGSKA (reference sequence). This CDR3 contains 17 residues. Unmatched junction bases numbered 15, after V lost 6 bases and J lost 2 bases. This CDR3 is CSAAPPPGQGTTDTQYF. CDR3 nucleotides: TGCAGTGCCGCCCCTCCTCCGGGACAGGGAACCACAGATACGCAGTATTTT.

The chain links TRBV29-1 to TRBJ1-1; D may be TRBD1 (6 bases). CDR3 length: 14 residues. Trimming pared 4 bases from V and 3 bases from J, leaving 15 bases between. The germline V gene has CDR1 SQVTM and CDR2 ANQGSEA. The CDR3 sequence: CSVAGGAGDTEAFF. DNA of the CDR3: TGCAGCGTTGCCGGGGGCGCAGGTGACACTGAAGCTTTCTTT. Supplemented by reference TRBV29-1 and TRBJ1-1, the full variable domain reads SAVISQKPSRDICQRGTSLTIQCQVDSQVTMMFWYRQQPGQSLTLIATANQGSEATYESGFVIDKFPISRPNLTFSTLTVSNMSPEDSSIYLCSVAGGAGDTEAFFGQGTRLTVV.

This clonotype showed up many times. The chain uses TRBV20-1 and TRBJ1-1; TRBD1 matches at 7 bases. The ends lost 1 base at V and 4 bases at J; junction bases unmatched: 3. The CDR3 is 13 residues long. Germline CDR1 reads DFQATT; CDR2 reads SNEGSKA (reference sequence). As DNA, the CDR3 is TGCAGTGCTAGAGTAGACAGGGTCACTGAAGCTTTCTTT. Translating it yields CSARVDRVTEAFF.

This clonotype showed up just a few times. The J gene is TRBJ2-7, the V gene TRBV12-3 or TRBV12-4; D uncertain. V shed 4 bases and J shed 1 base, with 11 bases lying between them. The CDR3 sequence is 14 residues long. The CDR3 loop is CASSSWRSSYEQYF. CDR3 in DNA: TGTGCCAGCAGTTCATGGCGCTCTTCCTACGAGCAGTACTTC.

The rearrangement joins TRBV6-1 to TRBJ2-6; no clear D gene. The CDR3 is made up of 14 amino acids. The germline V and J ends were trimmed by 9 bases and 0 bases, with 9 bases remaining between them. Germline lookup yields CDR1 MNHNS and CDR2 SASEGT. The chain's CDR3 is CASKQFSGANVLTF. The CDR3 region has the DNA TGTGCCAGTAAACAGTTCTCTGGGGCCAACGTCCTGACTTTC.

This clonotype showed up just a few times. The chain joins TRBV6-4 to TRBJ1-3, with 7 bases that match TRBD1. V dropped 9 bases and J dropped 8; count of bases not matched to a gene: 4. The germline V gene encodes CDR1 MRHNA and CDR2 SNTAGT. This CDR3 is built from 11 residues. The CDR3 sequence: CASSQGDTIYF. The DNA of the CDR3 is TGTGCCAGTAGCCAGGGGGACACCATATATTTT.

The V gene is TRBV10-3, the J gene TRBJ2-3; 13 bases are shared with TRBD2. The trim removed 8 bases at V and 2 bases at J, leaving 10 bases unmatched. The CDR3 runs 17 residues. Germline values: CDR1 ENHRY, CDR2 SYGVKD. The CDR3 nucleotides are TGTGCCATCTCGACTAGCGGGGGGACTTCCTCCACAGATACGCAGTATTTT. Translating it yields CAISTSGGTSSTDTQYF.

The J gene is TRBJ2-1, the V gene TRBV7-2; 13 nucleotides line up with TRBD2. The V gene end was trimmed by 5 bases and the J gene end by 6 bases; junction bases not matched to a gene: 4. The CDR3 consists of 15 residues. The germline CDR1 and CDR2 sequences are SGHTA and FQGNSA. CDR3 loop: CASSITSGGANEQFF. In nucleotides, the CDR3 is TGTGCCAGCAGCATTACTAGCGGGGGGGCCAATGAGCAGTTCTTC. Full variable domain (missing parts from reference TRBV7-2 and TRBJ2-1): GAGVSQSPSNKVTEKGKDVELRCDPISGHTALYWYRQSLGQGLEFLIYFQGNSAPDKSGLPSDRFSAERTGGSVSTLTIQRTQQEDSAVYLCASSITSGGANEQFFGPGTRLTVL.

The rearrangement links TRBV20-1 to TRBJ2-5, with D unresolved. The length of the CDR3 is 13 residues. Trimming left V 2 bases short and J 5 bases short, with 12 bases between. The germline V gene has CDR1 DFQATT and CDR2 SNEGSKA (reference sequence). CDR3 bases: TGCAGTGCTAGATTACCCGGCCCGGAGACCCAGTACTTC. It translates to CSARLPGPETQYF.

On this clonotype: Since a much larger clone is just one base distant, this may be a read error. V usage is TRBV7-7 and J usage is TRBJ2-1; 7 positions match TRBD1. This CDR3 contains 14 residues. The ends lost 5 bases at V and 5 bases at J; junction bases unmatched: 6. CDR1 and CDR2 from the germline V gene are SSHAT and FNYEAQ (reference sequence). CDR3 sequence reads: CASSLQGSHNEQFF. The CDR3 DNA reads TGTGCCAGCAGCCTACAGGGGTCCCACAATGAGCAGTTCTTC.